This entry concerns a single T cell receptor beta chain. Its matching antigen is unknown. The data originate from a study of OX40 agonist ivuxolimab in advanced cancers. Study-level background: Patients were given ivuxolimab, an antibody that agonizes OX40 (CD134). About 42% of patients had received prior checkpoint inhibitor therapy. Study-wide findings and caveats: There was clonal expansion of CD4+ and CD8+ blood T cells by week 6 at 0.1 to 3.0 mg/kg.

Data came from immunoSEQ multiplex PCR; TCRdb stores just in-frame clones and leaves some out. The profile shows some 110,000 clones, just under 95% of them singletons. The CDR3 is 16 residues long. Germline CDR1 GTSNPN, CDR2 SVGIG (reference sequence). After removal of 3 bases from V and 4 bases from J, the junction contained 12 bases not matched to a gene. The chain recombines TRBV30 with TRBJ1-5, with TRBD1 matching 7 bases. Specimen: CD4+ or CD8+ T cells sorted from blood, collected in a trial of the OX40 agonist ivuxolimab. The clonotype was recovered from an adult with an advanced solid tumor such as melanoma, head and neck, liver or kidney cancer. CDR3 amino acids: CAWSSTRQGWNQPQHF. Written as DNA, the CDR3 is TGTGCCTGGAGCTCCACGCGACAGGGCTGGAATCAGCCCCAGCATTTT.